This T cell receptor beta chain was retrieved from a study of blood T cell repertoires in COVID-19. Overall study context: There were acute and convalescent COVID-19 samples, and they came from the United States, Italy and Spain. PBMCs, B-cell-depleted T cells, or T cells were the source of the cDNA or gDNA that made up the material.

Participant reports of clinical history set cohort assignment. V was clipped by 2 bases and J by 1 base, with 11 bases between them. From germline, CDR1 is MNHEY and CDR2 SVGAGI. The CDR3 consists of 15 residues. Method: immunoSEQ multiplex PCR; TCRdb's copy keeps in-frame clones and lacks some. Here the sample spans about 380,000 clones, 70% to 90% being singletons. The rearrangement links TRBV6-5 to TRBJ1-1; D unresolved. Sequencing input: PBMCs or T cells enriched from blood (not recorded which). The clonotype was recovered from a man in his thirties or forties who had recovered from COVID-19. DNA of the CDR3: TGTGCCAGCAGTTACACGGAGGCGGCGAACACTGAAGCTTTCTTT. It is translated as CASSYTEAANTEAFF.